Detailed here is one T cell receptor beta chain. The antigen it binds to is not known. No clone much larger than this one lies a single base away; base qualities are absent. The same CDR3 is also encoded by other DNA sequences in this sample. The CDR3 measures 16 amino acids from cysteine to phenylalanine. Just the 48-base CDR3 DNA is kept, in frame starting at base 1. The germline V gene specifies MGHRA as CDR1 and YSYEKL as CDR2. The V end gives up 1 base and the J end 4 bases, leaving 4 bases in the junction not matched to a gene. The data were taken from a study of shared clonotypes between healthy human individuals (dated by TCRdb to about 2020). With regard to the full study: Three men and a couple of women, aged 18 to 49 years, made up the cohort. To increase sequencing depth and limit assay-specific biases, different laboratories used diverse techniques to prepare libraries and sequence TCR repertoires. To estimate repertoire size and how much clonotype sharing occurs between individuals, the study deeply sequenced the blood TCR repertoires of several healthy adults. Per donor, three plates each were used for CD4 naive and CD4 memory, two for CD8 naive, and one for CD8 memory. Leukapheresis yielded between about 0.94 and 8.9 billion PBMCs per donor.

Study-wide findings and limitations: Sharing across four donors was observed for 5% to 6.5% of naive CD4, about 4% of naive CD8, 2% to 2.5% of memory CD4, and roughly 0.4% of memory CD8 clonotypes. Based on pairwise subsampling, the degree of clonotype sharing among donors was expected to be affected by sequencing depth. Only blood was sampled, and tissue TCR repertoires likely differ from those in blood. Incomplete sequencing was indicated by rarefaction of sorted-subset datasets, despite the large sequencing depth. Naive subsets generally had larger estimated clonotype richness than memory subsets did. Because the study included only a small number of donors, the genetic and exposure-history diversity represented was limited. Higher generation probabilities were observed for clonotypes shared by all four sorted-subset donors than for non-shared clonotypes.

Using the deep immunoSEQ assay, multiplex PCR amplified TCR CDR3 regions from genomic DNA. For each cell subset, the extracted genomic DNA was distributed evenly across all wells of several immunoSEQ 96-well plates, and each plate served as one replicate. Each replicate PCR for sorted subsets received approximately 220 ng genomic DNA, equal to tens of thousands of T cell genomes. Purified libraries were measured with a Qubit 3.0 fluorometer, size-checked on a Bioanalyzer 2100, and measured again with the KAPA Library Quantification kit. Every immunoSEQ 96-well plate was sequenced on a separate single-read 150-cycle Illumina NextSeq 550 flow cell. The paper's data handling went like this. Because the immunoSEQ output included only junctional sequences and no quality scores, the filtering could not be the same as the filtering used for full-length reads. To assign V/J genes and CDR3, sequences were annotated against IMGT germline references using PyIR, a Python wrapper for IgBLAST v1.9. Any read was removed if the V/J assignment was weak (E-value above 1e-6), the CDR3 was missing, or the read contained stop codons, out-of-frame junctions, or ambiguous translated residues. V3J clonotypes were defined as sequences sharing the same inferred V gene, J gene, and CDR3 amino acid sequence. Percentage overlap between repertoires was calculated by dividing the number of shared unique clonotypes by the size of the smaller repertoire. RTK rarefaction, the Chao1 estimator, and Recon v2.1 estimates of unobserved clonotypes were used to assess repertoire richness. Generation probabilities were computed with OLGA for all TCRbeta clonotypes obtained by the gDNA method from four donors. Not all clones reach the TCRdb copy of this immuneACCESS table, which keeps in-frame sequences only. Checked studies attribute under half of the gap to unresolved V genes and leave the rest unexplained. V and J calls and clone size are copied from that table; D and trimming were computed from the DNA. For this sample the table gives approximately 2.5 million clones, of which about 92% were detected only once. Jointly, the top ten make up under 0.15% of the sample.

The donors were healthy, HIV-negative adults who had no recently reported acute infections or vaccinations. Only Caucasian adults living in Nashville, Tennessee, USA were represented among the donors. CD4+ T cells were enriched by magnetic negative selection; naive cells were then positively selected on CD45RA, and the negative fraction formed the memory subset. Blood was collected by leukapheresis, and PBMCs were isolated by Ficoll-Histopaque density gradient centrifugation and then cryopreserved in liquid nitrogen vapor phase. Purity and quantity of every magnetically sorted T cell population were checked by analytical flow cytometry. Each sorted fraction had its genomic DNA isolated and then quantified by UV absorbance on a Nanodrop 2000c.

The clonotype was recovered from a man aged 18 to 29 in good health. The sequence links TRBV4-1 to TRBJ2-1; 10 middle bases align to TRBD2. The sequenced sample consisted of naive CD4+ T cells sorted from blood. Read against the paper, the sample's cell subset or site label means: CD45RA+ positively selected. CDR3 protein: CASSQGSGGAYNEQFF. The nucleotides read TGCGCCAGCAGCCAAGGGAGCGGGGGGGCTTACAATGAGCAGTTCTTC.